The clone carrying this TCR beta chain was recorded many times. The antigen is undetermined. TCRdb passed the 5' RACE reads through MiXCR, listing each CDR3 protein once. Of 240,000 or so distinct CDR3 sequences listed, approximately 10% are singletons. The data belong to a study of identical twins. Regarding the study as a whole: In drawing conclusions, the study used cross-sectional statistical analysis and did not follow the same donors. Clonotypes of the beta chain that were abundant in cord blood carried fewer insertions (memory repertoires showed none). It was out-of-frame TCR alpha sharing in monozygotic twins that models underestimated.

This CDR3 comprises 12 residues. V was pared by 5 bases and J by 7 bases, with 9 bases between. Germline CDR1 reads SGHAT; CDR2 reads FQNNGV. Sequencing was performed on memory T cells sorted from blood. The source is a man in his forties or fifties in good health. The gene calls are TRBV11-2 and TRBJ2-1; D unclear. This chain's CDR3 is CASSPLQNEQFF. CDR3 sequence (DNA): TGTGCCAGCAGCCCTCTGCAGAATGAGCAGTTCTTC.